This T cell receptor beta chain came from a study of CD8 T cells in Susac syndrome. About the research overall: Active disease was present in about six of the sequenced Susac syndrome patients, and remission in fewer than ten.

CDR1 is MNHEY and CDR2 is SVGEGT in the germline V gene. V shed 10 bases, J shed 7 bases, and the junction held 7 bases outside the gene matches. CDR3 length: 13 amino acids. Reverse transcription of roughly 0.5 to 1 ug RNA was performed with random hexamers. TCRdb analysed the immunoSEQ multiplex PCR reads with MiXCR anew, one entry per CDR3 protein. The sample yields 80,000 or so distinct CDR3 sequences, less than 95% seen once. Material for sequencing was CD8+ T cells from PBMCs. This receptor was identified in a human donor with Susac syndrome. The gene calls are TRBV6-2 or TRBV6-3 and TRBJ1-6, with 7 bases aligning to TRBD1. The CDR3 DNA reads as TGTGCCACCGATGACAGGGCAAATTCACCCCTCCACTTT. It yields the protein CATDDRANSPLHF.